These 9 T cell receptor beta chains originate from one sample sequenced in a study of blood T cell repertoires in COVID-19. Profiled with immunoSEQ multiplex PCR; TCRdb holds only in-frame clones, not every one. Of tens of thousands of clones in the sample, around four fifths were seen once. Sequenced input: peripheral blood. These receptors originate from a man aged 45-65 years with active COVID-19.

The chain recombines TRBV2 with TRBJ2-6; TRBD2 is a possible D gene (7 bases). The germline CDR1 and CDR2 sequences are SNHLY and FYNNEI. The CDR3 spans 15 residues. Trimming removed 8 bases at V and 3 bases at J, with 14 bases between. CDR3 bases: TGTGCCAGCTTAGGGGGGGCGTATGGGGCCAACGTCCTGACTTTC. This gives the protein CASLGGAYGANVLTF.

This sequence joins TRBV15 and TRBJ2-5, with 12 bases aligning to TRBD2. Germline CDR1 reads LNHNV; CDR2 reads YYDKDF (reference sequence). The V and J ends lost 5 bases and 5 bases, in that order; junction bases with no gene match: 6. The CDR3 length is 15 residues. The CDR3 spells CATSFASGRVETQYF. As DNA, the CDR3 is TGTGCCACCAGCTTCGCTAGCGGGAGGGTTGAGACCCAGTACTTC.

This clone is medium-sized. The chain's CDR3 is CSARDRDSYEQYF. DNA for the CDR3: TGCAGCGCTAGGGACAGGGACTCCTACGAGCAGTACTTC. The chain combines TRBV29-1 with TRBJ2-7; 9 bases agree with TRBD1. The junction had 4 bases not matched to a gene; V was cut back by 7 bases and J by 0 bases. Germline V lookup: CDR1 SQVTM, CDR2 ANQGSEA. There are 13 residues in the CDR3.

This chain connects TRBV27 to TRBJ2-7, with D maybe TRBD1 (5 bases). The germline V gene encodes CDR1 MNHEY and CDR2 SMNVEV (reference sequence). Trimming shortened V by 0 bases and J by 0 bases, and 12 bases separated the two germline ends. The length of the CDR3 is 16 residues. The CDR3 loop reads CASSLSVQASSYEQYF. CDR3 nucleotides: TGTGCCAGCAGTTTATCAGTACAGGCCAGCTCCTACGAGCAGTACTTC.

This clone was recorded only once. The chain recombines TRBV10-3 with TRBJ1-4, with D possibly being TRBD1 (5 bases). Trimming took off 10 bases at V and 4 bases at J, with 16 bases between the two ends. Per germline, CDR1 ENHRY and CDR2 SYGVKD. There are 14 residues in the CDR3. This CDR3 is CATRRGTDNEKLFF. The CDR3 DNA sequence: TGTGCCACCCGCCGCGGGACCGATAATGAAAAACTGTTTTTT.

The rearrangement uses TRBV5-1 and TRBJ2-5; D not certain. Germline V gene sequence: CDR1 SGHRS, CDR2 YFSETQ. The CDR3 is made up of 13 amino acids. V lost 0 bases to trimming and J lost 3 bases, with 6 bases between them. CDR3 in DNA: TGCGCCAGCAGCTTGGAGCTGAAAGAGACCCAGTACTTC. It translates to CASSLELKETQYF.

This clone turned up a few times. V usage is TRBV7-9 and J usage is TRBJ2-1, with 9 bases aligning to TRBD2. Germline V gene data show CDR1 as SEHNR and CDR2 as FQNEAQ (reference sequence). The CDR3 has 15 amino acids. V lost 1 base, J lost 8 bases, and 6 bases stayed unmatched. CDR3 coding DNA: TGTGCCAGCAGCTTAGAAGGGGGACTAGCCCATGAGCAGTTCTTC. Protein sequence: CASSLEGGLAHEQFF.

This chain joins TRBV10-3 and TRBJ2-3, with 12 bases that match TRBD2. CDR1 is ENHRY and CDR2 is SYGVKD in the germline V gene. The CDR3 is 17 residues long. With 4 bases clipped from V and 3 bases from J, the junction kept 8 bases outside the gene matches. This CDR3 is CAISGLASGGVTDTQYF. CDR3 bases: TGTGCCATCAGTGGGCTCGCTAGCGGGGGGGTGACAGATACGCAGTATTTT.

The V call is TRBV6-6, the J call TRBJ2-5; no definite D call. V lost 10 bases and J 0 bases, leaving 9 bases between the germline ends. CDR1 and CDR2 (germline): MNHNY, SVGAGI (reference sequence). This CDR3 comprises 12 residues. In DNA form, the CDR3 reads TGTGCCACCAGAAAGCACCAAGAGACCCAGTACTTC. Translating gives CATRKHQETQYF.